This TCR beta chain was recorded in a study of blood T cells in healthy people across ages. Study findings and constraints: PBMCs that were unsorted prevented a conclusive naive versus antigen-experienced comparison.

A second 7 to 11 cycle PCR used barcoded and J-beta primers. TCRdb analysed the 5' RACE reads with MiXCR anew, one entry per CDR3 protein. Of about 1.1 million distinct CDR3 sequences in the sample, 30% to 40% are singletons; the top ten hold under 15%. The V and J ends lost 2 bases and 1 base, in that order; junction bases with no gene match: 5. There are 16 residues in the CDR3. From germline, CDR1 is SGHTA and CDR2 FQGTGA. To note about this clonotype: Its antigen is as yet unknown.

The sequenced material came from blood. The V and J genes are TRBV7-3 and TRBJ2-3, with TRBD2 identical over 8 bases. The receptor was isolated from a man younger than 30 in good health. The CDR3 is CASSLLGLAGTDTQYF. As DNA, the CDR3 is TGTGCCAGCAGCTTATTAGGACTAGCAGGCACAGATACGCAGTATTTT.